These 4 T cell receptor beta chains came from one sample sequenced in a study of identifying expanded T cells in peripheral blood. Method: immunoSEQ multiplex PCR; TCRdb's copy keeps in-frame clones and lacks some. The sample shows about 100,000 clones, over 70% of them seen only once. The sequenced material came from blood. The receptor source for this set is a person aged 18 to 70 in good health.

The chain uses TRBV4-3 and TRBJ1-2; D remains unclear. The CDR3 consists of 15 residues. Germline CDR1 reads LGHNA; CDR2 reads YSLEER. Trimming removed 3 bases at V and 3 bases at J, with 14 bases between. As DNA, the CDR3 is TGCGCCAGCAGCCAGAGGGTTGGATTGGACTATGGCTACACCTTC. Its protein is CASSQRVGLDYGYTF.

This rearrangement joins TRBV5-1 to TRBJ2-2; 9 bases are a match to TRBD1. V shed 2 bases, J shed 6 bases, and the junction held 5 bases outside the gene matches. The CDR3 is 15 residues long. From germline, CDR1 is SGHRS and CDR2 YFSETQ. For the CDR3, the DNA is TGCGCCAGCAGCTTACGGACAGGGGAGGCCGGGGAGCTGTTTTTT. Its translation is CASSLRTGEAGELFF.

DNA of the CDR3: TGCGCCAGCAGCCAGGAAAGGGACTACTATTACGAGCAGTACTTC. Its protein is CASSQERDYYYEQYF. The chain carries TRBV4-1 and TRBJ2-7, with 7 bases that match TRBD2. CDR1 and CDR2 from the germline V gene are MGHRA and YSYEKL. The CDR3 runs 15 residues. Germline trimming cut 3 bases from V and 4 bases from J; bases unmatched to any gene: 9.

The chain couples TRBV5-8 to TRBJ1-2, with 8 bases fitting TRBD1. V trimming: 4 bases; J trimming: 4 bases; junction bases outside the gene matches: 12. This CDR3 comprises 16 residues. CDR1 is SGHTS, CDR2 YDEGEE, per germline. The CDR3 loop is CASSQTPGQGGYGYTF. CDR3 DNA: TGTGCCAGCAGCCAAACCCCAGGACAGGGTGGCTATGGCTACACCTTC.